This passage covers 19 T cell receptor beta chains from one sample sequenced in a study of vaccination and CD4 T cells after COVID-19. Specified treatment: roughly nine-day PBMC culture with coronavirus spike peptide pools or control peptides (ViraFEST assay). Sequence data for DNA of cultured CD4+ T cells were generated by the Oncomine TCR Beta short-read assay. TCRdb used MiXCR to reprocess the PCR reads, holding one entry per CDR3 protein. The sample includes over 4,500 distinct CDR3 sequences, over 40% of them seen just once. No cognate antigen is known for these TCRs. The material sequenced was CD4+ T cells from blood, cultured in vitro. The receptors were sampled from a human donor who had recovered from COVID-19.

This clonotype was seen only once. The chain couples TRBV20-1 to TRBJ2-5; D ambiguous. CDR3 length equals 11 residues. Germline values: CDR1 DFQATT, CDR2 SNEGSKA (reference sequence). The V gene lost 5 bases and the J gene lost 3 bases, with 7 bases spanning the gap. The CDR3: CSASQEETQYF. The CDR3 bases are TGCAGTGCTTCCCAAGAAGAGACCCAGTACTTC.

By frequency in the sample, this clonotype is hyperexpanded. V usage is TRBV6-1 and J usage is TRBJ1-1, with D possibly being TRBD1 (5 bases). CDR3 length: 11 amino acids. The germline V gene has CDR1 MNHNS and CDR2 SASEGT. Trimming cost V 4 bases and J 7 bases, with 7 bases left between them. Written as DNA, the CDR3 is TGTGCCAGCAGTGCGACAGTTGAAGCTTTCTTT. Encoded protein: CASSATVEAFF.

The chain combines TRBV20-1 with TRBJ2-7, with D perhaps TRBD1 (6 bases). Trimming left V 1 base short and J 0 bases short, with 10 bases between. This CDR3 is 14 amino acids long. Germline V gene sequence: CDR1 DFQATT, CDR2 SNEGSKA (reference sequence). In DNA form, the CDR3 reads TGCAGTGCTAGAGTACAGGGTAGCTCCTACGAGCAGTACTTC. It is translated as CSARVQGSSYEQYF.

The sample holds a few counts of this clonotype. CDR3 protein: CATSRGNRGEGNQPQHF. In nucleotides, the CDR3 is TGTGCCACCAGCAGGGGTAACCGGGGAGAGGGCAATCAGCCCCAGCATTTT. The chain links TRBV15 to TRBJ1-5, with D unclear. The CDR3 is 17 amino acids. V dropped 3 bases and J dropped 2 bases, with 17 bases sitting between them. Germline loops: CDR1 LNHNV, CDR2 YYDKDF (reference sequence).

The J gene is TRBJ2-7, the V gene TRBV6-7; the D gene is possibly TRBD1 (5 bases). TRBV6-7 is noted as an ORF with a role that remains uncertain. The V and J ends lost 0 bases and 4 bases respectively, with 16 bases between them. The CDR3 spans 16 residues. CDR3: CASSYSTSPGRYEQYF. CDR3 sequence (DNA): TGTGCCAGCAGTTACTCGACGTCCCCAGGGCGATACGAGCAGTACTTC.

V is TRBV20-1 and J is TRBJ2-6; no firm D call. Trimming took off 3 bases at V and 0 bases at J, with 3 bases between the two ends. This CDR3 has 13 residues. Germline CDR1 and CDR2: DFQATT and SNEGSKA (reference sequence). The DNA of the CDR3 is TGCAGTGCTAGGGACTCTGGGGCCAACGTCCTGACTTTC. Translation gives CSARDSGANVLTF.

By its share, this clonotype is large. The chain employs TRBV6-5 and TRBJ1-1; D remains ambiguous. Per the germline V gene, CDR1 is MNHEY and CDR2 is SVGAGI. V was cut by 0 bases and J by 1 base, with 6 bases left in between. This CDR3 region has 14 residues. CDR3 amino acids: CASSYSGKNTEAFF. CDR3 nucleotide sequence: TGTGCCAGCAGTTACTCAGGGAAGAACACTGAAGCTTTCTTT.

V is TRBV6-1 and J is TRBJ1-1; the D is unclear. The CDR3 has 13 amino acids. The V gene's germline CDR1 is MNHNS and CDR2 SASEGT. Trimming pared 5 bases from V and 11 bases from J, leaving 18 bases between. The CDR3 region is CASSNRDPPVAFF. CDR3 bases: TGTGCCAGCAGTAACCGGGATCCCCCGGTTGCTTTCTTT.

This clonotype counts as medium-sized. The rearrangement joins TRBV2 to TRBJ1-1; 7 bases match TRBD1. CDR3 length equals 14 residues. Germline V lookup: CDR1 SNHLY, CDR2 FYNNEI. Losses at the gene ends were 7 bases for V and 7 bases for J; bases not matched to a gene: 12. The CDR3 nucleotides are TGTGCCAGCACCCCAGGTAGGGGGCGGGATGAAGCTTTCTTT. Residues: CASTPGRGRDEAFF.

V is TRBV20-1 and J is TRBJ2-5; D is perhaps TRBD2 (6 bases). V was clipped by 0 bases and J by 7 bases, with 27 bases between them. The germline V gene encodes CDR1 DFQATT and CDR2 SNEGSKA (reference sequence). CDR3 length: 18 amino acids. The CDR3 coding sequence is TGCAGTGCTAGAGATGCCGCTGGGGCTAGCGTTGCCCAGGGGACCCAGTACTTC. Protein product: CSARDAAGASVAQGTQYF.

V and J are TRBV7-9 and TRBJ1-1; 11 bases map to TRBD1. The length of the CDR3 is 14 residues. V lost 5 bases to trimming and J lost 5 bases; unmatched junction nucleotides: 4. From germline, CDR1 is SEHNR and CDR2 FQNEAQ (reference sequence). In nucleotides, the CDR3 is TGTGCCAGCAGCGCGGGACAGGGGGAGACTGAAGCTTTCTTT. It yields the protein CASSAGQGETEAFF.

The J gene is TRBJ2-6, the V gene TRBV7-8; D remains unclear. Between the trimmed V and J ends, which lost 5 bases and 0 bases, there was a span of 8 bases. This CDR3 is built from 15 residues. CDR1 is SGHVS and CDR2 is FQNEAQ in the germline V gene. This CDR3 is CASSPVGSGANVLTF. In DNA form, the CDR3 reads TGTGCCAGCAGCCCCGTGGGCTCTGGGGCCAACGTCCTGACTTTC.

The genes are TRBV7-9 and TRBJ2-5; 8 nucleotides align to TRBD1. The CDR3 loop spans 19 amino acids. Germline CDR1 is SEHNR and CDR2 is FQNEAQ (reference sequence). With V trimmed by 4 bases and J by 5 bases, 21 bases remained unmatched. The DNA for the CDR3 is TGTGCCAGCAGCTCGGCGGCCAGCCGGGACAGGTCTTTACGGGAGACCCAGTACTTC. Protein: CASSSAASRDRSLRETQYF.

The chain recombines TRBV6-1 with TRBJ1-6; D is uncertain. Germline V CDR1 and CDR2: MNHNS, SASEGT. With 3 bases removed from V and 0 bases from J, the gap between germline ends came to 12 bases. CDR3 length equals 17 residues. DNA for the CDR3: TGTGCCAGCAGTGAGGACGGCTATAGCTCCTATAATTCACCCCTCCACTTT. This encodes CASSEDGYSSYNSPLHF.

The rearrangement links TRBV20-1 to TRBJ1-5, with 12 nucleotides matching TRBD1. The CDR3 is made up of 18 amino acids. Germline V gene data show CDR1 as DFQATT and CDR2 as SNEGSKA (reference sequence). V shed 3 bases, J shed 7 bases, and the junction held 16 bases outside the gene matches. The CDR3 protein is CSARKGFRGTGGRQPQHF. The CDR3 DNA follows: TGCAGTGCTAGGAAAGGTTTTCGGGGGACAGGGGGCAGACAGCCCCAGCATTTT.

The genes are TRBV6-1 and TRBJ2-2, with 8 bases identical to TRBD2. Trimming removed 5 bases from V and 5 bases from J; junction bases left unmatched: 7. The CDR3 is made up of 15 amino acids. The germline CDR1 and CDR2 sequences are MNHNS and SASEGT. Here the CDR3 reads CASSPPGGWTGELFF. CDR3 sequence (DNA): TGTGCCAGCAGTCCACCGGGGGGGTGGACCGGGGAGCTGTTTTTT.

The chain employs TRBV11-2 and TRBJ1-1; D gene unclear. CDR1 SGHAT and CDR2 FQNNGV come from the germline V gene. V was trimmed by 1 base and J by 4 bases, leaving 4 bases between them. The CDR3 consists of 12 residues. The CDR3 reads CASSLASTEAFF. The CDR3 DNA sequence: TGTGCCAGCAGCTTAGCTAGCACTGAAGCTTTCTTT.

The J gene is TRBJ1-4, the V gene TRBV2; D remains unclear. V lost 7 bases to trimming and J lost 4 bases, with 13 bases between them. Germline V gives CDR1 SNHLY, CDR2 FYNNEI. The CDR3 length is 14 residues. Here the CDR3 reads CASTLTALNEKLFF. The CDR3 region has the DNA TGTGCCAGCACCCTGACGGCCCTTAATGAAAAACTGTTTTTT.

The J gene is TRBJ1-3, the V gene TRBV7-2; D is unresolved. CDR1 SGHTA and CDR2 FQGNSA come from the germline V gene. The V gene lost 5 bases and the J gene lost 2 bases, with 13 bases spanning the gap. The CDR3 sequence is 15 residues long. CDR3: CASSLDGLAGNTIYF. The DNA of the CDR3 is TGTGCCAGCAGCCTAGACGGGTTAGCTGGAAACACCATATATTTT.